This T cell receptor beta chain came from a study of CD8+ T cells in alopecia areata. Regarding the study as a whole: Scalp sample sequencing also detects resident alphabeta T cells of normal skin.

The CDR3 extends over 17 amino acids. J gave up 8 bases and V 5 bases, and 13 bases lay outside the gene matches. Germline loops: CDR1 LNHDA, CDR2 SQIVND (reference sequence). Sample treatment: oral pan-JAK inhibitor, 5-10 mg twice daily. As part of sample collection, lesional scalp punch biopsies and peripheral blood were taken from alopecia areata patients. It was from PBMCs that CD4+ and CD8+ T cells were sorted. On this clone: The target antigen is unknown.

Sequencing templates came from extracted RNA that was reverse transcribed into cDNA. TCRdb keeps only in-frame clones here, not all; method: immunoSEQ multiplex PCR. The table has roughly 250,000 clones, about three fifths seen once. The sequence was obtained from a human donor with alopecia areata. The source material was CD4+ T cells sorted from blood, sampled around week 54, from a patient treated with tofacitinib. V and J are TRBV19 and TRBJ2-1; 12 nucleotides line up with TRBD1. CDR3 coding DNA: TGTGCCAGTAGTTCTGGGGGACGGGACAGGGGGCTTGATGAGCAGTTCTTC. It is translated as CASSSGGRDRGLDEQFF.